One and the same sample provided the 20 T cell receptor beta chains below, sequenced in a study of blood T cells in healthy people across ages. A second about 7 to 12 cycle PCR used barcoded and J-beta primers. TCRdb passed the 5' RACE reads through MiXCR, listing each CDR3 protein once. The sample gives hundreds of thousands of distinct CDR3 sequences, about 36% of which show up once; 10% to 15% is in the top ten. The sample consisted of blood. The source is a man between 18 and 29 years old in good health.

This chain connects TRBV7-9 to TRBJ2-4; no firm D call. With the DNA end fitting TRBJ2-7 better, the J assignment may be wrong. Germline assignment: CDR1 SEHNR and CDR2 FQNEAQ (reference sequence). The CDR3 is 16 amino acids. The CDR3 coding sequence is TGTGCCAGCAGCTTAGGGGCAGGAAGGTTCCCCTACGAGCAGTACTTC. It translates to CASSLGAGRFPYEQYF.

V is TRBV4-2 and J is TRBJ2-3; D uncertain. CDR3 length: 14 amino acids. The germline V gene has CDR1 LGHNA and CDR2 YNFKEQ. Trimming left V 5 bases short and J 0 bases short, with 9 bases between. Written as DNA, the CDR3 is TGTGCCAGCAGCTCTTCAGACAGCACAGATACGCAGTATTTT. Translation: CASSSSDSTDTQYF.

This rearrangement joins TRBV20-1 to TRBJ2-3; TRBD2 matches 9 bases. Germline V gives CDR1 DFQATT, CDR2 SNEGSKA (reference sequence). Unmatched junction bases numbered 8, after V lost 1 base and J lost 0 bases. The CDR3 extends over 17 amino acids. The CDR3 reads CSARVAGGLSSTDTQYF. The DNA of the CDR3 is TGCAGTGCTAGAGTTGCGGGGGGGCTATCTAGCACAGATACGCAGTATTTT.

This chain uses TRBV4-1 with TRBJ2-5; TRBD2 matches at 14 bases. The CDR3 spans 16 residues. CDR1 is MGHRA, CDR2 YSYEKL, per germline. Losses at the gene ends were 3 bases for V and 11 bases for J; bases not matched to a gene: 11. The CDR3 here is CASSQIGTSGGYEQYF. The CDR3 coding sequence is TGCGCCAGCAGCCAGATCGGGACTAGCGGGGGCTATGAGCAGTACTTC.

This clonotype was found once. A single base separates this from a much larger clone, so it may be a read error. The chain uses TRBV12-3 or TRBV12-4 and TRBJ2-3; 7 bases match TRBD1. CDR3 size: 15 residues. The J segment lost 4 bases and the V segment lost 5 bases, leaving 9 bases of the junction unmatched. The CDR3 nucleotides are TGTGCCAGCAGTCGTGGGACAGTAGACGCAGATACGCAGTATTTT. It encodes CASSRGTVDADTQYF.

The rearrangement joins TRBV7-2 to TRBJ2-1; 9 bases map to TRBD1. From germline, CDR1 is SGHTA and CDR2 FQGNSA. J gave up 0 bases and V 5 bases, and 5 bases lay outside the gene matches. This CDR3 is 16 amino acids long. Written as DNA, the CDR3 is TGTGCCAGCAGCATCTTACAGGGGGCCTCCTACAATGAGCAGTTCTTC. It codes for CASSILQGASYNEQFF. The whole variable domain, filled in from reference TRBV7-2 and TRBJ2-1, reads GAGVSQSPSNKVTEKGKDVELRCDPISGHTALYWYRQSLGQGLEFLIYFQGNSAPDKSGLPSDRFSAERTGGSVSTLTIQRTQQEDSAVYLCASSILQGASYNEQFFGPGTRLTVL.

To note about this clonotype: With a much larger clone just one base away, this may be a read error. This rearrangement joins TRBV4-1 to TRBJ2-7; 9 nucleotides match TRBD1. The CDR3 has 15 residues. Germline V gene lookup returns CDR1 MGHRA and CDR2 YSYEKL. J lost 7 bases, V lost 4 bases, and 11 bases had no gene match. Here the CDR3 reads CASSLRTGEYNEQYF. CDR3 DNA: TGCGCCAGCAGCCTTCGGACAGGGGAGTACAATGAGCAGTACTTC.

A single count supports this clonotype. DNA of the CDR3: TGCAGTGCTAGAGATAACGGCGCGAAGGCGAGCTCTGGAAACACCATATATTTT. Its protein is CSARDNGAKASSGNTIYF. V usage is TRBV20-1 and J usage is TRBJ1-3; D is ambiguous. Germline V CDR1 and CDR2: DFQATT, SNEGSKA (reference sequence). The CDR3 consists of 18 residues. V was shortened by 0 bases and J by 0 bases, with 18 bases between the two germline ends.

Remarks on this clonotype: A much larger clone differs by one base, so this may be a read error. The chain recombines TRBV5-5 with TRBJ2-7; D is possibly TRBD2 (5 bases). This CDR3 spans 14 amino acids. Germline loops: CDR1 SGHKS, CDR2 YYEKEE (reference sequence). The germline V and J ends were trimmed by 3 bases and 4 bases, with 14 bases remaining between them. CDR3 coding DNA: TGTGCCAGCAGCTCTGGACGCGGAGGTTACGAGCAGTACTTC. Residues: CASSSGRGGYEQYF.

This clonotype was detected only a few times. V gene TRBV30 combines with J gene TRBJ2-7; D remains unclear. Per the germline V gene, CDR1 is GTSNPN and CDR2 is SVGIG (reference sequence). The CDR3 spans 13 residues. Trimming left V 1 base short and J 0 bases short, with 7 bases between. The CDR3 spells CAWSGGFSYEQYF. The CDR3 nucleotides are TGTGCCTGGAGTGGAGGATTCTCCTACGAGCAGTACTTC.

The V gene is TRBV20-1, the J gene TRBJ2-4, with D tentatively TRBD1 (6 bases). The V end lost 6 bases, the J end lost 2 bases, and 20 bases lay between the germline ends. Germline values: CDR1 DFQATT, CDR2 SNEGSKA (reference sequence). The CDR3 has 16 amino acids. In nucleotides, the CDR3 is TGCAGTGCCATCGACCTAGACAGGATTACCAAAAACATTCAGTACTTC. This translates into CSAIDLDRITKNIQYF.

This clonotype showed up many times. The rearrangement joins TRBV9 to TRBJ1-2; no clear D gene. CDR1 is SGDLS, CDR2 YYNGEE, per germline. The CDR3 spans 14 residues. The germline V and J ends were trimmed by 3 bases and 5 bases, with 14 bases remaining between them. CDR3 sequence reads: CASSEGGGLYGYTF. The CDR3 bases are TGTGCCAGCAGCGAGGGAGGCGGACTATATGGCTACACCTTC.

The rearrangement links TRBV11-2 to TRBJ2-7, with D possibly being TRBD2 (5 bases). Between the trimmed V and J ends, which lost 5 bases and 0 bases, there was a span of 17 bases. The germline gives CDR1 SGHAT, CDR2 FQNNGV. The CDR3 runs 16 residues. The CDR3 loop is CASSTRGDGNSYEQYF. The CDR3 region has the DNA TGTGCCAGCAGCACCAGAGGTGACGGGAACTCCTACGAGCAGTACTTC.

This clonotype was observed many times. The chain couples TRBV12-3 or TRBV12-4 to TRBJ2-3; tentatively, D is TRBD2 (6 bases). Trimming took 2 bases from V and 3 from J, leaving 9 bases between them. This CDR3 has 14 residues. The CDR3 spells CASSLRGTTDTQYF. For the CDR3, the DNA is TGTGCCAGCAGTTTACGGGGGACTACAGATACGCAGTATTTT.

This sequence joins TRBV5-1 and TRBJ2-7; perhaps TRBD1 as D (6 bases). The length of the CDR3 is 12 residues. The germline V gene encodes CDR1 SGHRS and CDR2 YFSETQ. Trimming shortened V by 7 bases and J by 2 bases, and 10 bases separated the two germline ends. CDR3 sequence (DNA): TGCGCCAGCCCACAGGGAACCTACGAGCAGTACTTC. Amino acids: CASPQGTYEQYF.

This clonotype was counted ten times or more. The CDR3 sequence: CASSSQGLAQETQYF. In DNA, the CDR3 is TGTGCCAGCAGTTCACAGGGGTTGGCCCAAGAGACCCAGTACTTC. The V gene is TRBV28, the J gene TRBJ2-5; TRBD1 agrees at 7 bases. Germline V gene sequence: CDR1 MDHEN, CDR2 SYDVKM. V lost 4 bases to trimming and J lost 1 base; unmatched junction nucleotides: 6. The CDR3 covers 15 residues.

J is TRBJ2-1 and V is TRBV27; D possibly matches TRBD1 or TRBD2 (5 bases each). V lost 4 bases to trimming and J lost 4 bases, with 17 bases between them. Germline CDR1 MNHEY, CDR2 SMNVEV (reference sequence). The CDR3 totals 16 residues. For the CDR3, the DNA is TGTGCCAGCAGTTCAGACCCGGGGCTTATTTACAATGAGCAGTTCTTC. Its translation: CASSSDPGLIYNEQFF.

This clonotype was counted between two and nine times. The chain recombines TRBV6-1 with TRBJ2-7; no reliable D call. V was trimmed by 2 bases and J by 5 bases, leaving 10 bases between them. Germline assignment: CDR1 MNHNS and CDR2 SASEGT. The CDR3 has 13 amino acids. DNA for the CDR3: TGTGCCAGCAGTGAAAAGGATTCCCACGAGCAGTACTTC. This translates into CASSEKDSHEQYF.

Regarding this clonotype: One end of the junction varies from germline; a read error may be responsible. This chain uses TRBV5-1 with TRBJ2-3; 13 bases are a match to TRBD2. Germline assignment: CDR1 SGHRS and CDR2 YFSETQ. The CDR3 totals 16 residues. The chain's CDR3 is CVSSPLAGGLTDTQYF. The DNA of the CDR3 is TGCGTCAGCAGCCCACTAGCGGGGGGGCTTACAGATACGCAGTATTTT.

This chain uses TRBV12-3 or TRBV12-4 with TRBJ1-2; TRBD1 aligns across 7 bases. The CDR3 is 13 residues long. Trimming cost V 3 bases and J 8 bases; bases outside gene matches: 6. This CDR3 reads CASSFSPGQGYTF. The CDR3 DNA reads TGTGCCAGCAGTTTCTCCCCGGGACAGGGCTACACCTTC.